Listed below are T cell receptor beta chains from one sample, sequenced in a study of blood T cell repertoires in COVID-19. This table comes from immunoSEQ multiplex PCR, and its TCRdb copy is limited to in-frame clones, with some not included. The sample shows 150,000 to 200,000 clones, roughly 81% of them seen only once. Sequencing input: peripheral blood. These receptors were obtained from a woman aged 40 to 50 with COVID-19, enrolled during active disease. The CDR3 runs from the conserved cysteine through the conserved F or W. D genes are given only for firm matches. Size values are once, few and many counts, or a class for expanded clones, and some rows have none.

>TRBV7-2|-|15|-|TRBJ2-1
TGTGCCAGCAGCTTAATGCGGAATAGGAACAATGAGCAGTTCTTC
CASSLMRNRNNEQFF
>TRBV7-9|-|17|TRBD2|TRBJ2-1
TGTGCCAGCAGCTTGGGGGTAGCGGGTGTCTCCTACAATGAGCAGTTCTTC
CASSLGVAGVSYNEQFF
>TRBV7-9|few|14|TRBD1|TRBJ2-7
TGTGCCAGCAGCCTTCAGACAGGGGGACACGAGCAGTACTTC
CASSLQTGGHEQYF
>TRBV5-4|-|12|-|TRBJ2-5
TGTGCCAGCAGCTACTTCCGAGAGACCCAGTACTTC
CASSYFRETQYF
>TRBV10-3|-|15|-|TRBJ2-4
TGTGCCATCAGTGAGGCGGACACGGCCAAAAACATTCAGTACTTC
CAISEADTAKNIQYF
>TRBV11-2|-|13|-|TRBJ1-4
TGTGCCAGCAGCTCAGGCGAAAATGAAAAACTGTTTTTT
CASSSGENEKLFF
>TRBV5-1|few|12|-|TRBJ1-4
TGCGCCAGCAGCCTCGCTAATGAAAAACTGTTTTTT
CASSLANEKLFF
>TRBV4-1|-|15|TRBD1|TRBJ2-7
TGCGCCAGCAGCCGAACCGGGACAGGGGGCTACGAGCAGTACTTC
CASSRTGTGGYEQYF
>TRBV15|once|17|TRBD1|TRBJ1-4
TGTGCCACCAGCAGATCGCCTTTCGGACAGGGTGGGGAAAAACTGTTTTTT
CATSRSPFGQGGEKLFF
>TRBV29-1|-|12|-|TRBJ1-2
TGCAGCGCAAGGACAAGTAACTATGGCTACACCTTC
CSARTSNYGYTF
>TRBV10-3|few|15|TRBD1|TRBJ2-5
TGTGCCATCAGTGTCGACAGGGGGCGAACGGAGACCCAGTACTTC
CAISVDRGRTETQYF
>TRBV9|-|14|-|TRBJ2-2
TGTGCCAGCAGCGTAGACAGGAACACCGGGGAGCTGTTTTTT
CASSVDRNTGELFF
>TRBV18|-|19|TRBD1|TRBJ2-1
TGTGCCAGCTCACCAACGAACAGGGGTGGGGCCGAGGGAAACAATGAGCAGTTCTTC
CASSPTNRGGAEGNNEQFF
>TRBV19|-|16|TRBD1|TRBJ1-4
TGTGCCAGTGGAGCGGGACAGGACCCCTTTTGGGAAAAACTGTTTTTT
CASGAGQDPFWEKLFF
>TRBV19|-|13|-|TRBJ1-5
TGTGCCAGTAGTAGCAGTAGCAATCAGCCCCAGCATTTT
CASSSSSNQPQHF
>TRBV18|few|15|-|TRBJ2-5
TGTGCCAGCTCACCACCGAACAGCTACCAAGAGACCCAGTACTTC
CASSPPNSYQETQYF
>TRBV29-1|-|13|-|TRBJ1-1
TGCAGCGCCGAACAGGGAACGGGCACTGAAGCTTTCTTT
CSAEQGTGTEAFF
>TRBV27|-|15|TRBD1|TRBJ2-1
TGTGCCAGCAGTTTCGCCGGGACAGGGGTGGATGAGCAGTTCTTC
CASSFAGTGVDEQFF
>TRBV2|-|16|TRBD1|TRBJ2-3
TGTGCCAGCAGTGAAATTACAGGGGTGAGGACAGATACGCAGTATTTT
CASSEITGVRTDTQYF
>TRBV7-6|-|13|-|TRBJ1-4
TGTGCCAGCAGCTATTCGGGGGGGGAAAAACTGTTTTTT
CASSYSGGEKLFF
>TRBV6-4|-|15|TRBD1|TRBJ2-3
TGTGCCAGCAACCCGGGTGGGACAGACACAGATACGCAGTATTTT
CASNPGGTDTDTQYF